Presented here are 31 T cell receptor beta chains from one specimen sequenced in a study of T cell responses to AZD1222 COVID-19 vaccine. The table came from immunoSEQ multiplex PCR; TCRdb's copy has only in-frame clones and leaves some out. The sample holds 110,000 to 150,000 clones, 75% to 90% seen once. Here the sequenced sample was peripheral blood, taken on day 0 of AZD1222 vaccination. The receptors were gathered from an adult in good health.

This clone appeared a few times. The rearrangement uses TRBV6-5 and TRBJ1-1, with D tentatively TRBD1 (6 bases). V lost 0 bases, J lost 3 bases, and 11 bases lay in between. In germline, CDR1 is MNHEY, CDR2 SVGAGI. The CDR3 consists of 15 residues. CDR3 nucleotides: TGTGCCAGCAGTTACTCGAGTGGGGGCGACACTGAAGCTTTCTTT. Translation: CASSYSSGGDTEAFF.

The V gene is TRBV2, the J gene TRBJ1-5; D gene ambiguous. This CDR3 is 14 amino acids long. V was pared by 8 bases and J by 0 bases, with 11 bases between. Germline V gene lookup returns CDR1 SNHLY and CDR2 FYNNEI. The CDR3 spells CASGAGSSNQPQHF. The CDR3, as DNA: TGTGCCAGCGGCGCTGGCAGTAGCAATCAGCCCCAGCATTTT.

The chain employs TRBV4-1 and TRBJ1-1; D gene ambiguous. This CDR3 comprises 14 residues. Germline V gene sequence: CDR1 MGHRA, CDR2 YSYEKL. The V end lost 0 bases, the J end lost 4 bases, and 9 bases lay between the germline ends. CDR3 residues: CASSQDFVATEAFF. The CDR3 nucleotides read TGCGCCAGCAGCCAAGATTTCGTGGCCACTGAAGCTTTCTTT.

The chain employs TRBV11-2 and TRBJ2-4; the D is unclear. CDR1 is SGHAT, CDR2 FQNNGV, per germline. CDR3 length: 13 residues. Trimming took 2 bases from V and 11 from J, leaving 13 bases between them. The CDR3 nucleotides read TGTGCCAGCAGCTTATCTCCAGGTGGGCTTCAGTACTTC. Residues: CASSLSPGGLQYF.

Only a few counts were recorded for this clone. One end of the junction varies from germline; a read error may be responsible. This sample includes further DNA sequences coding for the same CDR3. The gene calls are TRBV2 and TRBJ2-7; D gene uncertain. Per the germline V gene, CDR1 is SNHLY and CDR2 is FYNNEI. The CDR3 contains 12 residues. The CDR3 DNA reads TGTGCCAGCCGTGAGAGCTCCTACGAGCAGTACTTC. This translates into CASRESSYEQYF. The whole variable domain, filled in from reference TRBV2 and TRBJ2-7, reads EPEVTQTPSHQVTQMGQEVILRCVPISNHLYFYWYRQILGQKVEFLVSFYNNEISEKSEIFDDQFSVERPDGSNFTLKIRSTKLEDSAMYFCASRESSYEQYFGPGTRLTVT.

The chain recombines TRBV5-1 with TRBJ1-4, with 7 bases fitting TRBD1. Germline V gene data show CDR1 as SGHRS and CDR2 as YFSETQ. This CDR3 has 14 amino acids. J lost 6 bases, V lost 3 bases, and 5 bases had no gene match. In nucleotides, the CDR3 is TGCGCCAGCAGCTGGGGGACAGAAGATGAAAAACTGTTTTTT. Translated, it gives CASSWGTEDEKLFF.

The V and J genes are TRBV19 and TRBJ2-3; 7 bases are a match to TRBD2. CDR1 LNHDA and CDR2 SQIVND come from the germline V gene (reference sequence). The CDR3 consists of 14 residues. Trimming took 3 bases from V and 6 from J; bases not matched to a gene: 6. The CDR3 here is CASSMWGGGDTQYF. For the CDR3, the DNA is TGTGCCAGTAGTATGTGGGGGGGAGGGGATACGCAGTATTTT.

Here the CDR3 reads CASSELAPNQPQHF. CDR3 in DNA: TGTGCCAGCAGTGAGCTGGCCCCCAATCAGCCCCAGCATTTT. J is TRBJ1-5 and V is TRBV2; D uncertain. Between the trimmed V and J ends, which lost 3 bases and 3 bases, there was a span of 9 bases. The CDR3 has 14 amino acids. CDR1 and CDR2 from the germline V gene are SNHLY and FYNNEI.

The chain uses TRBV7-9 and TRBJ1-2, with TRBD1 matching over 7 bases. CDR3 length equals 12 residues. The germline V gene encodes CDR1 SEHNR and CDR2 FQNEAQ (reference sequence). V trimming: 4 bases; J trimming: 9 bases; junction bases outside the gene matches: 5. For the CDR3, the DNA is TGTGCCAGCAGCTATACAGGGGTTCGCTACACCTTC. Encoded protein: CASSYTGVRYTF.

CDR3 amino acids: CASTKGGYGYTF. For the CDR3, the DNA is TGTGCCAGCACCAAAGGGGGCTATGGCTACACCTTC. This rearrangement joins TRBV6-5 to TRBJ1-2; D is possibly TRBD1 (6 bases). This CDR3 spans 12 amino acids. Deletions cut 7 bases from V and 4 bases from J, with 10 bases between. Germline assignment: CDR1 MNHEY and CDR2 SVGAGI.

The CDR3 is CASSLGWLAGEQYF. In DNA form, the CDR3 reads TGTGCCAGCAGTTTGGGGTGGCTAGCTGGCGAGCAGTACTTC. The gene calls are TRBV27 and TRBJ2-7; D is possibly TRBD2 (5 bases). CDR3 size: 14 residues. CDR1 MNHEY and CDR2 SMNVEV come from the germline V gene (reference sequence). V was cut by 3 bases and J by 6 bases, with 15 bases left in between.

The chain combines TRBV19 with TRBJ1-5, with D perhaps matching TRBD1 (5 bases). CDR1 is LNHDA, CDR2 SQIVND, per germline (reference sequence). Trimming pared 7 bases from V and 4 bases from J, leaving 17 bases between. This CDR3 has 15 residues. The CDR3 region is CASNGGMRGNQPQHF. For the CDR3, the DNA is TGTGCCAGTAACGGAGGGATGCGGGGGAATCAGCCCCAGCATTTT.

The chain employs TRBV27 and TRBJ2-2, with a possible D match to TRBD2 (6 bases). Germline CDR1 is MNHEY and CDR2 is SMNVEV (reference sequence). Trimming took 5 bases from V and 6 from J, leaving 10 bases between them. The CDR3 runs 13 residues. The DNA for the CDR3 is TGTGCCAGCAGTCTCTGGGGGGCCGGGGAGCTGTTTTTT. It translates to CASSLWGAGELFF.

The J gene is TRBJ2-3, the V gene TRBV5-6; D remains unclear. Deletions cut 0 bases from V and 2 bases from J, with 13 bases between. CDR3 length: 16 residues. Germline V lookup: CDR1 SGHDT, CDR2 YYEEEE. In DNA form, the CDR3 reads TGTGCCAGCAGCTTGGAGTCCTCCGGATTCACAGATACGCAGTATTTT. Translating it yields CASSLESSGFTDTQYF.

J is TRBJ1-1 and V is TRBV29-1, with D unclear. V shed 4 bases and J shed 4 bases, with 13 bases lying between them. CDR3 size: 13 residues. Germline V gives CDR1 SQVTM, CDR2 ANQGSEA. In DNA, the CDR3 is TGCAGCGTTGTGAAAGAGTCGGGCACTGAAGCTTTCTTT. The encoded protein is CSVVKESGTEAFF. Complete variable domain (other parts from reference TRBV29-1 and TRBJ1-1): SAVISQKPSRDICQRGTSLTIQCQVDSQVTMMFWYRQQPGQSLTLIATANQGSEATYESGFVIDKFPISRPNLTFSTLTVSNMSPEDSSIYLCSVVKESGTEAFFGQGTRLTVV.

This clone was seen more than once but under ten times. The chain carries TRBV13 and TRBJ2-1, with 7 nucleotides matching TRBD2. CDR1 PRHDT and CDR2 FYEKMQ come from the germline V gene (reference sequence). Unmatched junction bases numbered 4, after V lost 0 bases and J lost 5 bases. The CDR3 sequence is 15 residues long. The CDR3: CASSLGGGRDNEQFF. The CDR3 region has the DNA TGTGCCAGCAGCTTAGGCGGAGGGAGGGACAATGAGCAGTTCTTC. Supplemented by reference TRBV13 and TRBJ2-1, the full variable domain reads AAGVIQSPRHLIKEKRETATLKCYPIPRHDTVYWYQQGPGQDPQFLISFYEKMQSDKGSIPDRFSAQQFSDYHSELNMSSLELGDSALYFCASSLGGGRDNEQFFGPGTRLTVL.

The chain recombines TRBV30 with TRBJ2-5, with TRBD1 identical over 7 bases. This CDR3 spans 15 amino acids. J gave up 5 bases and V 3 bases, and 12 bases lay outside the gene matches. Germline CDR1 reads GTSNPN; CDR2 reads SVGIG (reference sequence). The CDR3 DNA reads TGTGCCTGGAGCCCATTACGGACAGGCCGGGAGACCCAGTACTTC. This encodes CAWSPLRTGRETQYF. The full variable domain, its missing parts supplied by reference TRBV30 and TRBJ2-5, is SQTIHQWPATLVQPVGSPLSLECTVEGTSNPNLYWYRQAAGRGLQLLFYSVGIGQISSEVPQNLSASRPQDRQFILSSKKLLLSDSGFYLCAWSPLRTGRETQYFGPGTRLLVL.

This chain uses TRBV7-8 with TRBJ2-1, with D unresolved. V was trimmed by 3 bases and J by 8 bases, leaving 11 bases between them. Germline V CDR1 and CDR2: SGHVS, FQNEAQ. The CDR3 has 13 amino acids. The chain's CDR3 is CASSFTVGDEQFF. CDR3 DNA sequence: TGTGCCAGCAGCTTTACTGTAGGCGATGAGCAGTTCTTC.

The rearrangement joins TRBV11-2 to TRBJ2-3, with 8 nucleotides matching TRBD2. In germline, CDR1 is SGHAT, CDR2 FQNNGV. J lost 2 bases, V lost 5 bases, and 9 bases had no gene match. This CDR3 contains 16 residues. CDR3: CASSPRLARDTDTQYF. For the CDR3, the DNA is TGTGCCAGCAGCCCTCGACTAGCGAGGGACACAGATACGCAGTATTTT.

The chain recombines TRBV7-2 with TRBJ2-7, with D maybe TRBD2 (6 bases). The CDR3 is 15 residues long. V lost 7 bases and J 2 bases, leaving 18 bases between the germline ends. Germline values: CDR1 SGHTA, CDR2 FQGNSA. For the CDR3, the DNA is TGTGCCAGCACCACAGTCGGAGGGGCCACCTACGAGCAGTACTTC. Translation: CASTTVGGATYEQYF.

The chain links TRBV19 to TRBJ1-1; D remains unclear. V lost 11 bases to trimming and J lost 5 bases, with 15 bases between them. Germline lookup yields CDR1 LNHDA and CDR2 SQIVND (reference sequence). This CDR3 has 12 amino acids. DNA of the CDR3: TGTGCCGCGGGCAGACTAAAAACTGAAGCTTTCTTT. Translated, it gives CAAGRLKTEAFF.

This clone was detected only a few times. In nucleotides, the CDR3 is TGTGCCAGCAGCTTAGCGTACAGGGCCGAAAACATTCAGTACTTC. This sequence encodes CASSLAYRAENIQYF. The chain combines TRBV7-9 with TRBJ2-4; the D gene is possibly TRBD1 (6 bases). Between the trimmed V and J ends, which lost 0 bases and 5 bases, there was a span of 11 bases. The germline gives CDR1 SEHNR, CDR2 FQNEAQ (reference sequence). This CDR3 contains 15 residues.

The chain combines TRBV2 with TRBJ2-2; TRBD1 aligns across 7 bases. Germline loops: CDR1 SNHLY, CDR2 FYNNEI. V was clipped by 6 bases and J by 0 bases; unmatched bases: 4. The CDR3 is 15 amino acids. CDR3 region: CASRADRANTGELFF. CDR3 bases: TGTGCCAGCAGGGCTGACAGGGCGAACACCGGGGAGCTGTTTTTT.

The chain is built from TRBV6-6 and TRBJ2-3; 8 positions agree with TRBD2. In germline, CDR1 is MNHNY, CDR2 SVGAGI (reference sequence). J gave up 5 bases and V 2 bases, and 6 bases lay outside the gene matches. The CDR3 runs 15 residues. This chain's CDR3 is CASSYGRGVRDTQYF. The CDR3 DNA reads TGTGCCAGCAGTTACGGGCGGGGGGTCCGAGATACGCAGTATTTT.

The J gene is TRBJ1-1, the V gene TRBV30, with a tentative D call TRBD1 (5 bases). The CDR3 spans 14 residues. The germline V and J ends were trimmed by 1 base and 5 bases, with 14 bases remaining between them. CDR1 GTSNPN and CDR2 SVGIG come from the germline V gene (reference sequence). The CDR3 protein is CAWSGGGLSTEAFF. In DNA, the CDR3 is TGTGCCTGGAGTGGGGGGGGTTTGTCGACTGAAGCTTTCTTT.

This chain uses TRBV6-2 or TRBV6-3 with TRBJ2-5; the D gene is possibly TRBD1 (5 bases). Trimming left V 2 bases short and J 5 bases short, with 12 bases between. The CDR3 runs to 14 residues. Per the germline V gene, CDR1 is MNHEY and CDR2 is SVGEGT. DNA of the CDR3: TGTGCCAGCAGTTACGCGGACAAAAGGGAGACCCAGTACTTC. Translation: CASSYADKRETQYF.

The V call is TRBV7-4, the J call TRBJ1-5, with D perhaps TRBD1 (6 bases). Germline CDR1 and CDR2: SGHVT and SQSDAQ. V gave up 10 bases and J gave up 3 bases, with 16 bases separating them. The CDR3 totals 14 residues. CDR3 sequence: CAITCRGINQPQHF. In nucleotides, the CDR3 is TGTGCCATCACTTGCAGGGGAATCAATCAGCCCCAGCATTTT.

This clone has a handful of counts. This sequence joins TRBV30 and TRBJ1-5; TRBD1 matches at 7 bases. The CDR3 runs to 15 residues. Looked up from germline, CDR1 is GTSNPN and CDR2 is SVGIG (reference sequence). V lost 2 bases to trimming and J lost 4 bases; unmatched junction nucleotides: 8. Here the CDR3 DNA reads TGTGCCTGGAGTCCCGGGACAGTGGGGAATCAGCCCCAGCATTTT. Its protein product is CAWSPGTVGNQPQHF.

This clone was observed a single time. The rearrangement joins TRBV6-1 to TRBJ1-4, with D perhaps matching TRBD1 (6 bases). The CDR3 extends over 16 amino acids. V dropped 6 bases and J dropped 5 bases, with 19 bases sitting between them. Germline values: CDR1 MNHNS, CDR2 SASEGT. CDR3: CASSELGWQGNEKLFF. In DNA form, the CDR3 reads TGTGCCAGCAGCGAATTAGGATGGCAGGGGAATGAAAAACTGTTTTTT.

This sequence joins TRBV4-2 and TRBJ2-3; 15 bases map to TRBD2. Per germline, CDR1 LGHNA and CDR2 YNFKEQ. There are 16 residues in the CDR3. Losses at the gene ends were 0 bases for V and 14 bases for J; bases not matched to a gene: 9. The chain's CDR3 is CASSQDRTSGGAGVYF. The CDR3 coding sequence is TGTGCCAGCAGCCAAGACAGGACTAGCGGGGGGGCCGGTGTGTATTTT.

The genes are TRBV13 and TRBJ1-2; 7 bases fit TRBD1. J gave up 4 bases and V 3 bases, and 8 bases lay outside the gene matches. The CDR3 totals 15 residues. From germline, CDR1 is PRHDT and CDR2 FYEKMQ (reference sequence). The DNA of the CDR3 is TGTGCCAGCAGCTTCTCCCCAGGGGGAGTCTATGGCTACACCTTC. It specifies CASSFSPGGVYGYTF.